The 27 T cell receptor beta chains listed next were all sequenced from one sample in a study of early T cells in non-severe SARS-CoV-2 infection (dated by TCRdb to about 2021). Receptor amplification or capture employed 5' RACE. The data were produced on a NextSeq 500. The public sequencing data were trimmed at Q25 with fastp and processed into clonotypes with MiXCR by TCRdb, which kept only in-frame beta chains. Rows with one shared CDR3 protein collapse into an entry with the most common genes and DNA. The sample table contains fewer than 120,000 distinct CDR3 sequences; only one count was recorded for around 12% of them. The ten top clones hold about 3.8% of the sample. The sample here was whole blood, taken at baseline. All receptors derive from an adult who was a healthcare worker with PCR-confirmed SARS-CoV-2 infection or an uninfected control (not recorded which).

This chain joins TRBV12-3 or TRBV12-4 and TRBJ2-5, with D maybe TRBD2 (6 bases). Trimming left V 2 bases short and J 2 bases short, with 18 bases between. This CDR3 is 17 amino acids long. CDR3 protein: CASSLYSSGTSQETQYF. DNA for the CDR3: TGTGCCAGCAGTTTATATTCCTCTGGGACTTCACAAGAGACCCAGTACTTC.

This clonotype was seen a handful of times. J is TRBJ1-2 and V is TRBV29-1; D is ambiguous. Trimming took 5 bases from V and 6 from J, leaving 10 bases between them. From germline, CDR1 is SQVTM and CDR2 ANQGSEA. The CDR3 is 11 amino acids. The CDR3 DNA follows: TGCAGCGTTTACAGCCCCGATGGCTACACCTTC. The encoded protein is CSVYSPDGYTF.

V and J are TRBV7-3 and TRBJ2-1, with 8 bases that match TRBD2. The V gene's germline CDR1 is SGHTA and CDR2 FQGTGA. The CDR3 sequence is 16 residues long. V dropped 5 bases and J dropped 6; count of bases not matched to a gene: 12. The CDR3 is CASSLSSGPLFNEQFF. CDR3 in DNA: TGTGCCAGCAGCCTCTCTAGCGGGCCCCTCTTCAATGAGCAGTTCTTC.

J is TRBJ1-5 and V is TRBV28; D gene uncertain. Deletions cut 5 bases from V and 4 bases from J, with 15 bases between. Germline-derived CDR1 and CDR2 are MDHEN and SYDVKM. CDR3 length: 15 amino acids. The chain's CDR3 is CASSRRPAGNQPQHF. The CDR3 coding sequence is TGTGCCAGCAGTCGCAGACCAGCAGGTAATCAGCCCCAGCATTTT.

Here the CDR3 DNA reads TGTGCCAGCAGCCAGGAGAACCAAGAGACCCAGTACTTC. It specifies CASSQENQETQYF. The chain carries TRBV5-4 and TRBJ2-5; no clear D. The ends were cut back, 4 bases at V and 0 bases at J, with 7 bases in the middle. The germline V gene encodes CDR1 SGHNT and CDR2 YYREEE (reference sequence). The CDR3 extends over 13 amino acids. The full variable domain, with the rest looked up from reference TRBV5-4 and TRBJ2-5, is ETGVTQSPTHLIKTRGQQVTLRCSSQSGHNTVSWYQQALGQGPQFIFQYYREEENGRGNFPPRFSGLQFPNYSSELNVNALELDDSALYLCASSQENQETQYFGPGTRLLVL.

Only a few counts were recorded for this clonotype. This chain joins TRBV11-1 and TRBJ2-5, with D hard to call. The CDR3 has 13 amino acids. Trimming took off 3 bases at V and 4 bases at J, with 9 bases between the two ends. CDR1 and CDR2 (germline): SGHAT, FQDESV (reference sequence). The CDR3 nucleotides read TGTGCCAGCAGCTTTCCAGCAGTAGAGACCCAGTACTTC. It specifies CASSFPAVETQYF.

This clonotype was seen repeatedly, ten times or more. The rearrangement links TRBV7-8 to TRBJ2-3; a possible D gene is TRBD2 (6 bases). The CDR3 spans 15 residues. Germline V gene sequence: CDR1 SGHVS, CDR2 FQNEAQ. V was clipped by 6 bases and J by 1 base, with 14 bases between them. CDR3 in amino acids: CASSRGWGGTDTQYF. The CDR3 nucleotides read TGTGCCAGCAGTCGAGGGTGGGGGGGCACAGATACGCAGTATTTT.

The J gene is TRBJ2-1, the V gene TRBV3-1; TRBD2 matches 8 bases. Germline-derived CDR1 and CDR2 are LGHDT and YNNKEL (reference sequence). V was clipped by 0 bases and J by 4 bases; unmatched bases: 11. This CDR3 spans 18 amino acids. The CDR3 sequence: CASSQEGGQRESYNEQFF. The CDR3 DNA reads TGTGCCAGCAGCCAAGAGGGGGGGCAGCGGGAGTCTTACAATGAGCAGTTCTTC.

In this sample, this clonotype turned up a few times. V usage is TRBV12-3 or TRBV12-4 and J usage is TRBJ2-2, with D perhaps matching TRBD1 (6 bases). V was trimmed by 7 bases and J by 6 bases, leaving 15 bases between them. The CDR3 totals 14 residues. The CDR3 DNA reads TGTGCCAGCACTCCCCTCCAGGGGCCCGGGGAGCTGTTTTTT. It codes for CASTPLQGPGELFF.

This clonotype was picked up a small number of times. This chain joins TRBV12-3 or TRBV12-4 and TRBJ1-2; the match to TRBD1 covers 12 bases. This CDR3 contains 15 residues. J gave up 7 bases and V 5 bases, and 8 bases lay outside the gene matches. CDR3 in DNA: TGTGCCAGCAGTCCATGGGACAGGGGGCAAGGTGGCTACACCTTC. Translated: CASSPWDRGQGGYTF.

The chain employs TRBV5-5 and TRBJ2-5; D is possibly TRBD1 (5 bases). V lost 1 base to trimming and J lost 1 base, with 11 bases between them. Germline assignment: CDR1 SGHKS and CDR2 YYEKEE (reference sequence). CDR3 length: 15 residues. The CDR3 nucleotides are TGTGCCAGCAGCTTGACCACAGGCCCCCAAGAGACCCAGTACTTC. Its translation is CASSLTTGPQETQYF.

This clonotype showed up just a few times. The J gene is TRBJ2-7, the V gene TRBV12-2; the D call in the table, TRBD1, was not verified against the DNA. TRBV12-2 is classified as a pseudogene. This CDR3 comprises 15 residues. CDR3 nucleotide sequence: TGTGCAAGTCGCTTACGCGCAGGGCTAACCTACGAGCAGTACTTC. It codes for CASRLRAGLTYEQYF.

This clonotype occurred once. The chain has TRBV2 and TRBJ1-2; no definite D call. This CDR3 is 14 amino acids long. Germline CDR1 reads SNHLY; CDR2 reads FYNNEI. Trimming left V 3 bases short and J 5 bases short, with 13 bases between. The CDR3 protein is CASSDMGFGYGYTF. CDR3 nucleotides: TGTGCCAGCAGTGATATGGGTTTTGGTTATGGCTACACCTTC.

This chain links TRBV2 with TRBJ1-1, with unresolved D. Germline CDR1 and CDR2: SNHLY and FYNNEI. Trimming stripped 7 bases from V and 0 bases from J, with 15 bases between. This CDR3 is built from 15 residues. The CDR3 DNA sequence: TGTGCCAGCAAGAGTTGGACTCACATGAACACTGAAGCTTTCTTT. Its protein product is CASKSWTHMNTEAFF.

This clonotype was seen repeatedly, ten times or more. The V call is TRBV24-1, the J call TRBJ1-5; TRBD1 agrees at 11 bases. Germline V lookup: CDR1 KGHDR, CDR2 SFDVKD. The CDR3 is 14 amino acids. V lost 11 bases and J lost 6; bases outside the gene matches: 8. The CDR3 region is CAIRDRGISQPQHF. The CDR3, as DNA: TGTGCCATACGGGACAGGGGGATTAGTCAGCCCCAGCATTTT.

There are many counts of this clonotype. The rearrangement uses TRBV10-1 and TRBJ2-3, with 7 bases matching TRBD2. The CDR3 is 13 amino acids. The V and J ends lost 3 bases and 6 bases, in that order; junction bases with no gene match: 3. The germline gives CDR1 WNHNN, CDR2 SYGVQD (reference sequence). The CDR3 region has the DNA TGCGCCAGCAGTGATTCGGGAGGTGATACGCAGTATTTT. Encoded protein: CASSDSGGDTQYF.

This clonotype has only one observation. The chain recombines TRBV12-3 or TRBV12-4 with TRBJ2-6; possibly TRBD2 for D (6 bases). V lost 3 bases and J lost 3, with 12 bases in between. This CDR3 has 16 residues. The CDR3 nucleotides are TGTGCCAGCAGTTTGCAGTCAGCGGGTGGGGCCAACGTCCTGACTTTC. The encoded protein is CASSLQSAGGANVLTF.

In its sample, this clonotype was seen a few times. This CDR3 reads CASSELVRRDTEAFF. In nucleotides, the CDR3 is TGTGCCAGCAGTGAACTAGTCAGGAGGGACACTGAAGCTTTCTTT. The chain uses TRBV6-1 and TRBJ1-1, with D unclear. The CDR3 totals 15 residues. The germline gives CDR1 MNHNS, CDR2 SASEGT. The V end lost 2 bases, the J end lost 3 bases, and 13 bases lay between the germline ends.

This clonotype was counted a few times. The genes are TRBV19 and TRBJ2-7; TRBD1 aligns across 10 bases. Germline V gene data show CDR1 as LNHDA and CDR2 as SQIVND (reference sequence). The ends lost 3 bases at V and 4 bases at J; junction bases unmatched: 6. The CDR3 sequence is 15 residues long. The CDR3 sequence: CASSMTGGRRYEQYF. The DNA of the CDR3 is TGTGCCAGTAGTATGACAGGGGGCAGGCGGTACGAGCAGTACTTC.

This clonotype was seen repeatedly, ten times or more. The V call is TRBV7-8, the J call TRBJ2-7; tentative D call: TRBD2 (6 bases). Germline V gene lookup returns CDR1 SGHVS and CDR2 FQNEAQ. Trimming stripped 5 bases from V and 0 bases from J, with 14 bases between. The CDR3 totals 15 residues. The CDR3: CASSPTRVSSYEQYF. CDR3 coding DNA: TGTGCCAGCAGCCCGACTAGGGTGAGCTCCTACGAGCAGTACTTC. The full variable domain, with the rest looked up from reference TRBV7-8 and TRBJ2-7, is GAGVSQSPRYKVAKRGQDVALRCDPISGHVSLFWYQQALGQGPEFLTYFQNEAQLDKSGLPSDRFFAERPEGSVSTLKIQRTQQEDSAVYLCASSPTRVSSYEQYFGPGTRLTVT.

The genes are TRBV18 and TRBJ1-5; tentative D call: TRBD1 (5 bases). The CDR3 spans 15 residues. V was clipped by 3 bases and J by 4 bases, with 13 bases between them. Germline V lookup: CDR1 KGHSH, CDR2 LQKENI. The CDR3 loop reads CASSPLAGTNQPQHF. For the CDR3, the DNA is TGTGCCAGCTCACCCCTCGCTGGGACGAATCAGCCCCAGCATTTT.

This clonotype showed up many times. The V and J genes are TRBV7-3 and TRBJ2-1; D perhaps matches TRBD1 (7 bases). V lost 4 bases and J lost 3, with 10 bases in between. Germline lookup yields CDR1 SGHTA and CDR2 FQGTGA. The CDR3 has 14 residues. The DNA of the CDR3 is TGTGCCAGCAGCTCCCAGGGGGGCTACAATGAGCAGTTCTTC. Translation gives CASSSQGGYNEQFF.

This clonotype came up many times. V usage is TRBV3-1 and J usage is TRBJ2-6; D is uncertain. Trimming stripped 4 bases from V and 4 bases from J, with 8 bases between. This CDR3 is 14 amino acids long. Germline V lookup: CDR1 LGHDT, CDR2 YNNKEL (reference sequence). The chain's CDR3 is CASSPKPGANVLTF. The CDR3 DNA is TGTGCCAGCAGCCCGAAGCCGGGGGCCAACGTCCTGACTTTC.

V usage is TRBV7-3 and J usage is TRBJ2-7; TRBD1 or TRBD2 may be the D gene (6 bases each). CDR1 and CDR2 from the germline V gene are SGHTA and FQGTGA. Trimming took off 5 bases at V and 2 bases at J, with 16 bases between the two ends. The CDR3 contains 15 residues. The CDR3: CASSPRRDKPYEQYF. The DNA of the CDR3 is TGTGCCAGCAGCCCTAGGCGGGACAAACCCTACGAGCAGTACTTC.

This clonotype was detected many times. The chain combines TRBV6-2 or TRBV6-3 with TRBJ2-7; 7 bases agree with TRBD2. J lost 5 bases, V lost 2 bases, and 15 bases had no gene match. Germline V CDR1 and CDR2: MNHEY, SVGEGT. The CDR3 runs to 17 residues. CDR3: CASSYGDYPGVGNEQYF. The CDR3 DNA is TGTGCCAGCAGTTACGGGGACTACCCGGGAGTAGGGAACGAGCAGTACTTC.

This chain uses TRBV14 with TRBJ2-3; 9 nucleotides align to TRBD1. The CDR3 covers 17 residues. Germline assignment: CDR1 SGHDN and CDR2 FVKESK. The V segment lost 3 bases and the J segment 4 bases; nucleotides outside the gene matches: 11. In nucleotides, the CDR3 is TGTGCCAGCAGCCAGTACACCGGGACAGGGAACCCAGATACGCAGTATTTT. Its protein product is CASSQYTGTGNPDTQYF.

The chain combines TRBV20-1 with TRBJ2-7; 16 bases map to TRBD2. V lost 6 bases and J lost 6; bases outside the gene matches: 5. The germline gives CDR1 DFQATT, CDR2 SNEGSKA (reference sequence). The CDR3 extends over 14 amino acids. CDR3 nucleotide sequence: TGCAGTGCAGGGACTAGCGGGAGGGTACGCGAGCAGTACTTC. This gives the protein CSAGTSGRVREQYF.